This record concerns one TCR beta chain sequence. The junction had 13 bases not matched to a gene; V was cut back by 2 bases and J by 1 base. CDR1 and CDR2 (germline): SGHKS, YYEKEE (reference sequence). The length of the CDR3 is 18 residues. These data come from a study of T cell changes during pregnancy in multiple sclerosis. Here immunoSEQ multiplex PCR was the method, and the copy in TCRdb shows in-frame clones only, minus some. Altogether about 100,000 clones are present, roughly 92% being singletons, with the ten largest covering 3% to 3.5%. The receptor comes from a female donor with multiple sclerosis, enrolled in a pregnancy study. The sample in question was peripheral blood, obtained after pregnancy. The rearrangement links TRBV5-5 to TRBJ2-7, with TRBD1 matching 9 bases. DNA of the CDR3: TGTGCCAGCAGCTTCAGGGTCGTCGGGGACAGGGTTTCCTACGAGCAGTACTTC. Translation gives CASSFRVVGDRVSYEQYF.